This T cell receptor beta chain was found in a study of T-cell reconstitution after alpha-beta-depleted transplantation in children. Unique molecular identifiers were incorporated when the TCRbeta library was constructed. Via MiXCR, TCRdb re-called the PCR reads, giving one row per CDR3 protein. Among some 350,000 distinct CDR3 sequences listed, about a tenth were seen once. This clonotype was seen a handful of times. V trimming: 5 bases; J trimming: 4 bases; junction bases outside the gene matches: 18. The germline V gene encodes CDR1 SGHTA and CDR2 FQGTGA. The CDR3 is made up of 19 amino acids. This chain uses TRBV7-3 with TRBJ2-3; TRBD2 agrees at 10 bases. The source is a human donor who donated a stem cell graft to a child with acute lymphoblastic leukemia. Sample: PBMCs from the stem cell graft donor, taken from the stem cell graft. In DNA, the CDR3 is TGTGCCAGCAGCCCGCTTTCTAGCGGGAGTCTGGCCCTCCCAGATACGCAGTATTTT. Its protein product is CASSPLSSGSLALPDTQYF.